The subject of this entry is one T cell receptor beta chain. The data originate from a study of blood T cell repertoires in COVID-19. In the study's own analysis: How many nucleated cells were present was estimated from reference gene primer amplification. The repertoire was sequenced with immunoSEQ multiplex PCR; TCRdb's copy has only in-frame clones and lacks some. V, J and clone size are taken as reported in that table, and D and trimming were inferred from the DNA itself. The sample has a few hundred thousand clones; 86% are singletons. Patients from Seattle were sampled longitudinally, starting during active infection. Sequenced input: peripheral blood. The sequence was obtained from a woman aged 60-75 years with COVID-19, enrolled during active disease.

CDR3: CAWSYGAGGISDTQYF. In nucleotides, the CDR3 is TGTGCCTGGAGTTATGGAGCGGGGGGGATCTCAGATACGCAGTATTTT. The chain is built from TRBV30 and TRBJ2-3; 10 nucleotides agree with TRBD2. The CDR3 consists of 16 residues. With 2 bases clipped from V and 4 bases from J, the junction kept 9 bases outside the gene matches. The germline gives CDR1 GTSNPN, CDR2 SVGIG (reference sequence).